Below, 27 T cell receptor beta chains from the same sample are listed, as sequenced in a study of blood T cells in healthy people across ages. Together with a sample-barcoded 5' primer, a J-beta primer mix was included in a second PCR lasting about 7 to 12 cycles. TCRdb ran MiXCR on the 5' RACE reads and lists one entry per CDR3 protein. The sample includes 1,100,000 or so distinct CDR3 sequences, 35% to 55% of them seen just once. The sample consisted of blood. The receptor source for this set is a woman in her sixties or seventies in good health.

This clonotype showed up just a few times. The chain carries TRBV7-3 and TRBJ2-2; TRBD1 aligns across 7 bases. Trimming took 2 bases from V and 10 from J; bases not matched to a gene: 1. The germline V gene encodes CDR1 SGHTA and CDR2 FQGTGA. The CDR3 runs 12 residues. CDR3 in DNA: TGTGCCAGCAGCTTACAGGGGGAGGAGCTGTTTTTT. Protein sequence: CASSLQGEELFF.

The V call is TRBV9, the J call TRBJ2-7, with unresolved D. TRBJ2-5 explains the end of the DNA better; the J call may be wrong. There are 14 residues in the CDR3. The V gene's germline CDR1 is SGDLS and CDR2 YYNGEE. CDR3 in amino acids: CASSLPSTGETQYF. CDR3 nucleotides: TGTGCCAGCAGCTTACCCTCGACCGGGGAGACCCAGTACTTC.

The chain links TRBV4-2 to TRBJ2-2; D is undetermined. There are 14 residues in the CDR3. Looked up from germline, CDR1 is LGHNA and CDR2 is YNFKEQ. V dropped 0 bases and J dropped 5 bases, with 7 bases sitting between them. The CDR3 reads CASSQERLTGELFF. CDR3 sequence (DNA): TGTGCCAGCAGCCAAGAGAGGCTAACCGGGGAGCTGTTTTTT.

The V call is TRBV7-8, the J call TRBJ2-3; 8 nucleotides match TRBD1. The V segment lost 8 bases and the J segment 5 bases; nucleotides outside the gene matches: 6. The CDR3 has 13 residues. In germline, CDR1 is SGHVS, CDR2 FQNEAQ. CDR3 DNA: TGTGCCAGCGACAGGGGCATGGAAGATACGCAGTATTTT. Amino acid sequence: CASDRGMEDTQYF.

The chain uses TRBV27 and TRBJ2-1; D might be TRBD1 (6 bases). This CDR3 has 13 amino acids. V lost 2 bases, J lost 8 bases, and 10 bases lay in between. Germline CDR1 and CDR2: MNHEY and SMNVEV (reference sequence). CDR3 DNA: TGTGCCAGCAGTTTACAGGGGAAGGATGAGCAGTTCTTC. It encodes CASSLQGKDEQFF.

In this sample, this clonotype turned up a few times. This chain connects TRBV3-1 to TRBJ2-1, with 12 nucleotides matching TRBD2. The ends lost 1 base at V and 7 bases at J; junction bases unmatched: 8. Germline-derived CDR1 and CDR2 are LGHDT and YNNKEL (reference sequence). The CDR3 length is 17 residues. In DNA form, the CDR3 reads TGTGCCAGCAGCCAAGGTGTAGGGCTAGCGGGAGGGAATGAGCAGTTCTTC. It translates to CASSQGVGLAGGNEQFF.

The sample holds a few counts of this clonotype. The J gene is TRBJ2-1, the V gene TRBV6-2 or TRBV6-3; D uncertain. The CDR3 totals 15 residues. Trimming stripped 2 bases from V and 8 bases from J, with 16 bases between. Germline lookup yields CDR1 MNHEY and CDR2 SVGEGT. The CDR3: CASSYNPAYKYEQFF. The CDR3, as DNA: TGTGCCAGCAGTTACAATCCTGCCTATAAATATGAGCAGTTCTTC.

The chain employs TRBV27 and TRBJ2-2; D is perhaps TRBD1 or TRBD2 (5 bases each). The germline V and J ends were trimmed by 11 bases and 6 bases, with 19 bases remaining between them. The CDR3 consists of 14 residues. Germline V lookup: CDR1 MNHEY, CDR2 SMNVEV (reference sequence). The CDR3 DNA is TGTGCCTCCCAGTCAGGGAGCGGTCCCGGGGAGCTGTTTTTT. It encodes CASQSGSGPGELFF.

The rearrangement links TRBV4-2 to TRBJ2-5; 7 bases match TRBD2. Per germline, CDR1 LGHNA and CDR2 YNFKEQ. The CDR3 consists of 15 residues. V shed 0 bases and J 11 bases; nucleotides not matched to a gene: 12. DNA of the CDR3: TGTGCCAGCAGCCAAGAGCGACTAGCCGAGCAGAAGCAGTACTTC. It codes for CASSQERLAEQKQYF.

This clonotype was counted only a few times. The gene calls are TRBV29-1 and TRBJ2-6; TRBD1 agrees at 7 bases. Germline CDR1 and CDR2: SQVTM and ANQGSEA. The junction had 12 bases not matched to a gene; V was cut back by 7 bases and J by 0 bases. The CDR3 runs 17 residues. CDR3 coding DNA: TGCAGCGGGCAGGTGGACAGGTGGGACTCTGGGGCCAACGTCCTGACTTTC. This gives the protein CSGQVDRWDSGANVLTF.

This clonotype was seen more than once but under ten times. The gene calls are TRBV6-5 and TRBJ2-7, with D tentatively TRBD1 or TRBD2 (5 bases each). Per the germline V gene, CDR1 is MNHEY and CDR2 is SVGAGI. The CDR3 sequence is 15 residues long. Trimming shortened V by 6 bases and J by 3 bases, and 18 bases separated the two germline ends. The CDR3 DNA reads TGTGCCAGCAGGCCCCCCGGGGCCGAGAGCTACGAGCAGTACTTC. Translation gives CASRPPGAESYEQYF.

This clonotype was counted a few times. The rearrangement uses TRBV5-6 and TRBJ2-3; D call uncertain. The CDR3 loop spans 15 amino acids. The germline V gene has CDR1 SGHDT and CDR2 YYEEEE. The ends were cut back, 4 bases at V and 0 bases at J, with 12 bases in the middle. In DNA, the CDR3 is TGTGCCAGCAGCCAAACGGGTGGGAGCACAGATACGCAGTATTTT. This gives the protein CASSQTGGSTDTQYF. The whole variable domain, remainder taken from reference TRBV5-6 and TRBJ2-3, is DAGVTQSPTHLIKTRGQQVTLRCSPKSGHDTVSWYQQALGQGPQFIFQYYEEEERQRGNFPDRFSGHQFPNYSSELNVNALLLGDSALYLCASSQTGGSTDTQYFGPGTRLTVL.

V and J are TRBV4-1 and TRBJ2-1, with D perhaps TRBD2 (6 bases). Germline CDR1 and CDR2: MGHRA and YSYEKL. This CDR3 is 15 amino acids long. Trimming pared 2 bases from V and 6 bases from J, leaving 14 bases between. CDR3 amino acids: CASSQIWRGSNEQFF. The CDR3 nucleotides are TGCGCCAGCAGCCAAATTTGGAGGGGATCCAATGAGCAGTTCTTC.

The chain has TRBV9 and TRBJ1-2; 8 bases are a match to TRBD1. Germline V gene sequence: CDR1 SGDLS, CDR2 YYNGEE. V lost 3 bases and J lost 4; bases outside the gene matches: 11. The length of the CDR3 is 16 residues. The CDR3 loop is CASSATRGQVGYGYTF. The DNA of the CDR3 is TGTGCCAGCAGCGCCACTCGGGGACAGGTCGGCTATGGCTACACCTTC.

This clonotype was found a few times. The chain has TRBV27 and TRBJ1-2; 7 nucleotides align to TRBD1. Germline CDR1 MNHEY, CDR2 SMNVEV (reference sequence). There are 13 residues in the CDR3. V shed 5 bases, J shed 5 bases, and the junction held 5 bases outside the gene matches. The CDR3 reads CASSGGTVYGYTF. The CDR3 coding sequence is TGTGCCAGCAGTGGGGGGACAGTTTATGGCTACACCTTC.

The chain has TRBV6-5 and TRBJ2-3, with 11 bases identical to TRBD2. The CDR3 sequence is 15 residues long. After removal of 6 bases from V and 10 bases from J, the junction contained 12 bases not matched to a gene. Germline lookup yields CDR1 MNHEY and CDR2 SVGAGI. The CDR3 coding sequence is TGTGCCAGCAGACCGGATAGCGGGAGGGATCGTCCGCAGTATTTT. Protein: CASRPDSGRDRPQYF.

This sequence joins TRBV7-3 and TRBJ2-1, with D tentatively TRBD1 or TRBD2 (6 bases each). The CDR3 runs 17 residues. Germline V CDR1 and CDR2: SGHTA, FQGTGA. Trimming stripped 1 base from V and 4 bases from J, with 17 bases between. This chain's CDR3 is CASSLRGHETRYNEQFF. Here the CDR3 DNA reads TGTGCCAGCAGCTTAAGGGGGCACGAGACTAGATACAATGAGCAGTTCTTC.

The rearrangement links TRBV5-1 to TRBJ2-5; 12 bases line up with TRBD2. The CDR3 is 15 amino acids. CDR1 and CDR2 (germline): SGHRS, YFSETQ. Germline trimming cut 4 bases from V and 5 bases from J; bases unmatched to any gene: 6. The CDR3 DNA follows: TGCGCCAGCAGCACCGGACTAGCGGGAAGGGAGACCCAGTACTTC. As protein: CASSTGLAGRETQYF.

This clonotype turned up a few times. The chain links TRBV5-1 to TRBJ1-1; D may be TRBD1 (5 bases). The length of the CDR3 is 15 residues. The V and J ends lost 4 bases and 1 base respectively, with 14 bases between them. Looked up from germline, CDR1 is SGHRS and CDR2 is YFSETQ. The DNA of the CDR3 is TGCGCCAGCAGCCGGGGGGTCGGTCCGAACACTGAAGCTTTCTTT. Encoded protein: CASSRGVGPNTEAFF.

V is TRBV9 and J is TRBJ2-7; 8 nucleotides agree with TRBD1. J gave up 2 bases and V 0 bases, and 4 bases lay outside the gene matches. The CDR3 has 15 residues. Germline values: CDR1 SGDLS, CDR2 YYNGEE. In nucleotides, the CDR3 is TGTGCCAGCAGCGTAGATGACAGGGGTGCCTACGAGCAGTACTTC. Residues: CASSVDDRGAYEQYF.

This clonotype was recorded many times. The rearrangement joins TRBV9 to TRBJ2-3; possible D gene TRBD1, 5 bases. CDR1 SGDLS and CDR2 YYNGEE come from the germline V gene. The length of the CDR3 is 14 residues. Trimming left V 0 bases short and J 2 bases short, with 7 bases between. This CDR3 is CASSVGQITDTQYF. The CDR3 DNA sequence: TGTGCCAGCAGCGTAGGACAGATCACAGATACGCAGTATTTT.

As regards this clonotype: This may arise from a read error, as a much more abundant clone is one base away. The rearrangement uses TRBV9 and TRBJ2-5, with 8 nucleotides matching TRBD2. This CDR3 contains 16 residues. Per germline, CDR1 SGDLS and CDR2 YYNGEE. Trimming cost V 0 bases and J 1 base; bases outside gene matches: 5. CDR3 DNA: TGTGCCAGCAGCGTAGTCGGGGGGGGGGTCCAAGAGACCCAGTACTTC. Its translation is CASSVVGGGVQETQYF. Combining the CDR3 with reference TRBV9 and TRBJ2-5 gives the whole variable domain DSGVTQTPKHLITATGQRVTLRCSPRSGDLSVYWYQQSLDQGLQFLIQYYNGEERAKGNILERFSAQQFPDLHSELNLSSLELGDSALYFCASSVVGGGVQETQYFGPGTRLLVL.

In this sample, this clonotype turned up a few times. The gene calls are TRBV5-6 and TRBJ2-1; D is possibly TRBD1 or TRBD2 (6 bases each). Germline V CDR1 and CDR2: SGHDT, YYEEEE. This CDR3 comprises 13 residues. The ends were cut back, 4 bases at V and 6 bases at J, with 11 bases in the middle. As DNA, the CDR3 is TGTGCCAGCAGCGAGGGGGGCAGCAATGAGCAGTTCTTC. Translation gives CASSEGGSNEQFF.

This clonotype was seen once. J is TRBJ1-1 and V is TRBV7-2; possibly TRBD1 for D (6 bases). This CDR3 comprises 16 residues. Looked up from germline, CDR1 is SGHTA and CDR2 is FQGNSA. V was trimmed by 1 base and J by 6 bases, leaving 18 bases between them. For the CDR3, the DNA is TGTGCCAGCAGCTTAGGAGTCTCGGGGGCGGTACCTGAAGCTTTCTTT. Translating gives CASSLGVSGAVPEAFF.

About this clonotype itself: A read error may be the cause here, since a much bigger clone is one base away. This chain joins TRBV7-3 and TRBJ1-5; no reliable D call. The CDR3 is 13 residues long. The V gene's germline CDR1 is SGHTA and CDR2 FQGTGA. V gave up 5 bases and J gave up 1 base, with 6 bases separating them. The CDR3 region has the DNA TGTGCCAGCAGCCCTAAGAGCAATCAGCCCCAGCATTTT. This gives the protein CASSPKSNQPQHF.

This chain links TRBV2 with TRBJ1-5; a weak D match, TRBD1 (6 bases). Germline-derived CDR1 and CDR2 are SNHLY and FYNNEI. V was pared by 8 bases and J by 2 bases, with 13 bases between. The CDR3 extends over 14 amino acids. CDR3 protein: CASGGGAGNQPQHF. CDR3 coding DNA: TGTGCCAGCGGCGGGGGGGCTGGCAATCAGCCCCAGCATTTT. Complete variable domain (other parts from reference TRBV2 and TRBJ1-5): EPEVTQTPSHQVTQMGQEVILRCVPISNHLYFYWYRQILGQKVEFLVSFYNNEISEKSEIFDDQFSVERPDGSNFTLKIRSTKLEDSAMYFCASGGGAGNQPQHFGDGTRLSIL.

This clonotype was seen a few times. The rearrangement joins TRBV6-5 to TRBJ2-7; 7 bases are a match to TRBD1. The CDR3 spans 15 residues. J lost 3 bases, V lost 0 bases, and 5 bases had no gene match. Looked up from germline, CDR1 is MNHEY and CDR2 is SVGAGI. The CDR3 DNA is TGTGCCAGCAGTTACTCGAACAGGGGCTACTACGAGCAGTACTTC. Its translation is CASSYSNRGYYEQYF.